This T cell receptor (beta chain) was recorded in a study of cytomegalovirus exposure and HLA in healthy donors. Study-level points and caveats: Sequencing had likely introduced a cluster of highly shared sequence variants as an artifact.

The length of the CDR3 is 11 residues. CDR1 WSHSY and CDR2 SAAADI come from the germline V gene. V lost 6 bases to trimming and J lost 8 bases, with 10 bases between them. Concerning this clone itself: Its antigen is still unknown.

Researchers ran the PCR with 60 Vbeta and 13 Jbeta primers. The table came from immunoSEQ multiplex PCR; TCRdb's copy has only in-frame clones and leaves some out. Of some 130,000 clones listed, about 81% are singletons. This clonotype was obtained from a woman in her forties or fifties in good health and CMV-seropositive. Sequenced: PBMCs. V usage is TRBV10-2 and J usage is TRBJ1-1, with D hard to call. This chain's CDR3 is CASSQSGEAFF. CDR3 sequence (DNA): TGCGCCAGCAGCCAATCGGGGGAAGCTTTCTTT.